The 30 T cell receptor beta chains below all came from one sample that was sequenced in a study of T-cell reconstitution after alpha-beta-depleted transplantation in children. Library preparation (for TCRbeta) was performed with unique molecular identifiers. MiXCR, applied by TCRdb to the PCR reads, yields one record per CDR3 protein. The table records approximately 400,000 distinct CDR3 sequences, about 16% of them present only once. The material was PBMCs, mostly from graft donor cells, obtained 360 days after TCRalphabeta/CD19-depleted stem cell transplant. These TCRs come from a boy under two years old who had a stem cell transplant for Wiskott-Aldrich syndrome, so the T cells may come from the graft donor.

In this sample, this clonotype turned up a few times. The chain has TRBV28 and TRBJ2-7; D is uncertain. V lost 2 bases and J lost 6, with 14 bases in between. CDR1 and CDR2 from the germline V gene are MDHEN and SYDVKM. CDR3 length equals 14 residues. Written as DNA, the CDR3 is TGTGCCAGCAGTTTACCCTCCCACCTCCCCGAGCAGTACTTC. It specifies CASSLPSHLPEQYF.

This clonotype was seen a handful of times. CDR3 protein: CASSLGHPRTGELFF. The CDR3 DNA follows: TGTGCCAGCAGCCTGGGGCACCCGAGAACCGGGGAGCTGTTTTTT. This chain uses TRBV5-5 with TRBJ2-2; TRBD1 is a possible D gene (5 bases). Germline V CDR1 and CDR2: SGHKS, YYEKEE (reference sequence). The CDR3 has 15 residues. The V end lost 4 bases, the J end lost 5 bases, and 15 bases lay between the germline ends.

This clonotype appeared many times. J is TRBJ2-2 and V is TRBV7-9; 8 bases agree with TRBD1. CDR1 is SEHNR, CDR2 FQNEAQ, per germline (reference sequence). The length of the CDR3 is 16 residues. With 5 bases clipped from V and 1 base from J, the junction kept 6 bases outside the gene matches. CDR3 region: CASSAKGQVNTGELFF. CDR3 DNA sequence: TGTGCCAGCAGCGCCAAGGGACAGGTGAACACCGGGGAGCTGTTTTTT. The full variable domain, rest sourced from reference TRBV7-9 and TRBJ2-2, is DTGVSQNPRHKITKRGQNVTFRCDPISEHNRLYWYRQTLGQGPEFLTYFQNEAQLEKSRLLSDRFSAERPKGSFSTLEIQRTEQGDSAMYLCASSAKGQVNTGELFFGEGSRLTVL.

The rearrangement joins TRBV20-1 to TRBJ1-2; D perhaps matches TRBD1 (6 bases). V lost 6 bases, J lost 8 bases, and 22 bases lay in between. The CDR3 length is 14 residues. Germline CDR1 reads DFQATT; CDR2 reads SNEGSKA (reference sequence). CDR3 sequence: CSALRDTGKEGYTF. The CDR3 DNA follows: TGCAGTGCCCTCCGGGACACAGGGAAGGAAGGCTACACCTTC.

This clonotype was recorded a few times. This rearrangement joins TRBV27 to TRBJ2-7; no reliable D call. This CDR3 comprises 14 residues. V was shortened by 3 bases and J by 0 bases, with 9 bases between the two germline ends. Germline CDR1 is MNHEY and CDR2 is SMNVEV (reference sequence). CDR3 coding DNA: TGTGCCAGCAGTTTCCGCTATATCTCCTACGAGCAGTACTTC. Amino acid sequence: CASSFRYISYEQYF.

V and J are TRBV7-9 and TRBJ1-2; a possible D gene is TRBD1 (6 bases). CDR1 is SEHNR and CDR2 is FQNEAQ in the germline V gene (reference sequence). The CDR3 has 13 residues. The V end was cut by 0 bases, the J end by 8 bases, with 10 bases between. The CDR3 bases are TGTGCCAGCAGCTTAGCAACAGGGACCGGCTACACCTTC. It translates to CASSLATGTGYTF.

The chain employs TRBV7-2 and TRBJ2-7, with D maybe TRBD1 (6 bases). The CDR3 spans 14 residues. Per the germline V gene, CDR1 is SGHTA and CDR2 is FQGNSA. V gave up 4 bases and J gave up 6 bases, with 16 bases separating them. The CDR3 sequence is CASSYRTVNSEQYF. The CDR3 DNA reads as TGTGCCAGCAGCTACCGGACAGTGAATAGCGAGCAGTACTTC.

V is TRBV18 and J is TRBJ2-7; TRBD2 agrees at 7 bases. CDR3 length: 15 residues. The germline V gene has CDR1 KGHSH and CDR2 LQKENI. With V trimmed by 2 bases and J by 1 base, 5 bases remained unmatched. This CDR3 is CASSPMGRGSYEQYF. The CDR3, as DNA: TGTGCCAGCTCACCAATGGGGAGGGGATCCTACGAGCAGTACTTC.

The V call is TRBV7-8, the J call TRBJ2-1; tentatively, D is TRBD1 (5 bases). V dropped 0 bases and J dropped 0 bases, with 15 bases sitting between them. Looked up from germline, CDR1 is SGHVS and CDR2 is FQNEAQ. This CDR3 comprises 18 residues. This chain's CDR3 is CASSLARTSPSSYNEQFF. As DNA, the CDR3 is TGTGCCAGCAGCTTAGCAAGGACATCACCGAGCTCCTACAATGAGCAGTTCTTC.

This clonotype came up a few times. The J gene is TRBJ2-5, the V gene TRBV6-1; no clear D gene. V was trimmed by 6 bases and J by 0 bases, leaving 8 bases between them. The V gene's germline CDR1 is MNHNS and CDR2 SASEGT. The CDR3 extends over 13 amino acids. CDR3 in amino acids: CASRLPYQETQYF. CDR3 bases: TGTGCCAGCAGGCTTCCGTACCAAGAGACCCAGTACTTC.

This clonotype was counted many times. This chain joins TRBV27 and TRBJ1-4; a weak D match, TRBD1 (5 bases). The V gene lost 5 bases and the J gene lost 11 bases, with 12 bases spanning the gap. The CDR3 has 12 amino acids. CDR1 and CDR2 from the germline V gene are MNHEY and SMNVEV (reference sequence). The CDR3 DNA reads TGTGCCAGCAGTACACAAAAGGGGAAACTGTTTTTT. Amino acids: CASSTQKGKLFF.

This clonotype was detected a few times. The rearrangement joins TRBV4-1 to TRBJ2-1, with 7 bases matching TRBD2. From germline, CDR1 is MGHRA and CDR2 YSYEKL. This CDR3 is built from 17 residues. Losses at the gene ends were 0 bases for V and 9 bases for J; bases not matched to a gene: 14. CDR3 nucleotides: TGCGCCAGCAGCCAAGATCAAAGTCAAGCGGGGAGTGCTGAGCAGTTCTTC. This sequence encodes CASSQDQSQAGSAEQFF.

This clonotype was seen at least ten times. The chain recombines TRBV7-9 with TRBJ2-7, with 9 bases identical to TRBD1. The germline CDR1 and CDR2 sequences are SEHNR and FQNEAQ (reference sequence). CDR3 length: 14 amino acids. Losses at the gene ends were 4 bases for V and 2 bases for J; bases not matched to a gene: 3. The CDR3 protein is CASSSGQGPYEQYF. The CDR3 nucleotides read TGTGCCAGCAGCTCCGGACAGGGGCCCTACGAGCAGTACTTC.

The rearrangement joins TRBV7-9 to TRBJ2-1, with 12 bases fitting TRBD2. The V gene end was trimmed by 5 bases and the J gene end by 6 bases; junction bases not matched to a gene: 8. Germline lookup yields CDR1 SEHNR and CDR2 FQNEAQ (reference sequence). CDR3 size: 16 residues. The CDR3 spells CASSDRTSGVINEQFF. CDR3 DNA: TGTGCCAGCAGCGACCGGACTAGCGGGGTGATCAATGAGCAGTTCTTC.

The V gene is TRBV7-2, the J gene TRBJ2-2, with unresolved D. CDR3 length: 14 residues. CDR1 is SGHTA and CDR2 is FQGNSA in the germline V gene. With 4 bases removed from V and 8 bases from J, the gap between germline ends came to 14 bases. CDR3 sequence (DNA): TGTGCCAGCAGCTCCGAAGGACGTCGGGGGGAGCTGTTTTTT. It yields the protein CASSSEGRRGELFF.

This clonotype was seen many times. The chain employs TRBV6-1 and TRBJ2-7, with 8 bases aligning to TRBD1. Germline lookup yields CDR1 MNHNS and CDR2 SASEGT. This CDR3 is built from 15 residues. J was trimmed by 3 bases and V by 4 bases; bases with no gene match: 8. The CDR3 region is CASSGQGSIFYEQYF. The CDR3 nucleotides are TGTGCCAGCAGTGGACAGGGGTCGATATTCTACGAGCAGTACTTC.

This clonotype showed up just a few times. The chain couples TRBV7-6 to TRBJ2-2; D is possibly TRBD1 (6 bases). The CDR3 totals 17 residues. The germline gives CDR1 SGHVS, CDR2 FNYEAQ. Trimming left V 2 bases short and J 4 bases short, with 17 bases between. The CDR3 protein is CASSLTPRMGATGELFF. Written as DNA, the CDR3 is TGTGCCAGCAGCTTAACCCCCCGGATGGGGGCCACCGGGGAGCTGTTTTTT.

This clonotype has just a few counts. The chain employs TRBV4-3 and TRBJ2-2; D tentatively reads TRBD1 or TRBD2 (6 bases each). The CDR3 has 16 amino acids. Trimming took 1 base from V and 1 from J, leaving 10 bases between them. In germline, CDR1 is LGHNA, CDR2 YSLEER. For the CDR3, the DNA is TGCGCCAGCAGCCAAGGGAGGGGGAGGAACACCGGGGAGCTGTTTTTT. Amino acid sequence: CASSQGRGRNTGELFF.

The genes are TRBV2 and TRBJ2-1; D remains ambiguous. The CDR3 spans 15 residues. Germline V gives CDR1 SNHLY, CDR2 FYNNEI. Written as DNA, the CDR3 is TGTGCTACCACATCGACTTTACCGAGTACCAATGAGCAGTTCTTC. Protein sequence: CATTSTLPSTNEQFF.

This clonotype was seen a handful of times. This rearrangement joins TRBV11-2 to TRBJ2-1; D might be TRBD1 or TRBD2, each matching 6 bases. The CDR3 spans 16 residues. CDR1 and CDR2 from the germline V gene are SGHAT and FQNNGV. Trimming shortened V by 5 bases and J by 0 bases, and 14 bases separated the two germline ends. The CDR3 sequence is CASSPVGGSSYNEQFF. The CDR3 DNA reads as TGTGCCAGCAGCCCAGTAGGGGGGAGCTCCTACAATGAGCAGTTCTTC.

The chain uses TRBV20-1 and TRBJ1-2; a possible D gene is TRBD1 (6 bases). CDR1 and CDR2 from the germline V gene are DFQATT and SNEGSKA (reference sequence). There are 14 residues in the CDR3. Trimming cost V 3 bases and J 8 bases, with 19 bases left between them. CDR3 region: CSASPFGGARGYTF. In DNA, the CDR3 is TGCAGTGCTAGCCCCTTCGGGGGGGCAAGGGGCTACACCTTC.

This clonotype was counted a few times. The chain couples TRBV10-3 to TRBJ2-3, with D perhaps TRBD1 or TRBD2 (5 bases each). Germline lookup yields CDR1 ENHRY and CDR2 SYGVKD. V lost 5 bases and J 4 bases, leaving 19 bases between the germline ends. The CDR3 extends over 16 amino acids. The chain's CDR3 is CAISIKLGRVPDTQYF. The DNA of the CDR3 is TGTGCCATCAGTATTAAACTGGGACGGGTTCCAGATACGCAGTATTTT.

This clonotype was counted only a few times. The rearrangement uses TRBV4-1 and TRBJ2-2; 7 positions match TRBD1. J was trimmed by 1 base and V by 6 bases; bases with no gene match: 5. Germline CDR1 and CDR2: MGHRA and YSYEKL. The CDR3 loop spans 15 amino acids. CDR3 nucleotide sequence: TGCGCCAGCAGGGATTGGACAGGGAACACCGGGGAGCTGTTTTTT. Protein product: CASRDWTGNTGELFF.

This clonotype was picked up many times. The rearrangement joins TRBV15 to TRBJ2-3, with 8 positions matching TRBD1. The CDR3 loop spans 14 amino acids. Germline CDR1 is LNHNV and CDR2 is YYDKDF (reference sequence). With V trimmed by 2 bases and J by 8 bases, 6 bases remained unmatched. In DNA, the CDR3 is TGTGCCACCAGCAGACCTACGGGACAGGCTACGCAGTATTTT. It encodes CATSRPTGQATQYF. The whole variable domain, filled in from reference TRBV15 and TRBJ2-3, reads DAMVIQNPRYQVTQFGKPVTLSCSQTLNHNVMYWYQQKSSQAPKLLFHYYDKDFNNEADTPDNFQSRRPNTSFCFLDIRSPGLGDTAMYLCATSRPTGQATQYFGPGTRLTVL.

This clonotype has a handful of counts. The V and J genes are TRBV3-1 and TRBJ2-3, with D unresolved. The CDR3 is made up of 15 amino acids. The germline V and J ends were trimmed by 4 bases and 0 bases, with 11 bases remaining between them. Germline values: CDR1 LGHDT, CDR2 YNNKEL (reference sequence). This chain's CDR3 is CASSPMTGSTDTQYF. The CDR3 DNA reads TGTGCCAGCAGCCCGATGACCGGTAGCACAGATACGCAGTATTTT.

The rearrangement joins TRBV12-3 or TRBV12-4 to TRBJ2-7; 8 bases line up with TRBD1. V trimming: 0 bases; J trimming: 0 bases; junction bases outside the gene matches: 7. This CDR3 spans 17 amino acids. The CDR3 DNA reads as TGTGCCAGCAGTTTAGCTCTAGGACAGGGCTCCTCCTACGAGCAGTACTTC. Its protein is CASSLALGQGSSYEQYF.

This clonotype was observed a handful of times. This chain links TRBV7-2 with TRBJ2-1; TRBD1 is a possible D gene (6 bases). This CDR3 region has 17 residues. CDR1 is SGHTA, CDR2 FQGNSA, per germline. V was cut by 5 bases and J by 2 bases, with 19 bases left in between. CDR3 bases: TGTGCCAGCAGCACTACAGTAGGGGGTTGGGCCTACAATGAGCAGTTCTTC. Amino acid sequence: CASSTTVGGWAYNEQFF.

This chain joins TRBV25-1 and TRBJ2-5, with D perhaps TRBD2 (5 bases). CDR1 and CDR2 (germline): MGHDK, SYGVNS. Trimming removed 3 bases from V and 4 bases from J, with 9 bases in between. CDR3 length equals 13 residues. CDR3 bases: TGTGCCAGCAGTGATTTTGGAGGAGAGACCCAGTACTTC. Translating it yields CASSDFGGETQYF.

The chain couples TRBV10-3 to TRBJ1-2, with D tentatively TRBD1 (6 bases). This CDR3 comprises 13 residues. The V gene's germline CDR1 is ENHRY and CDR2 SYGVKD. V lost 6 bases, J lost 8 bases, and 16 bases lay in between. The CDR3 protein is CAISDTGLWGYTF. CDR3 nucleotide sequence: TGTGCCATCAGCGACACAGGGCTTTGGGGCTACACCTTC.

The DNA of the CDR3 is TGCAGTGCTAGGTACAGGGGCTTCCCCCCCGGGGAGCTGTTTTTT. Translated, it gives CSARYRGFPPGELFF. The V call is TRBV20-1, the J call TRBJ2-2, with TRBD1 matching over 7 bases. J gave up 6 bases and V 3 bases, and 10 bases lay outside the gene matches. CDR1 DFQATT and CDR2 SNEGSKA come from the germline V gene (reference sequence). The CDR3 totals 15 residues.